These 7 T cell receptor beta chains were all obtained from the same sample, sequenced in a study of blood T cell repertoires in COVID-19. Some clones are missing from TCRdb's copy, which holds only in-frame ones; the method was immunoSEQ multiplex PCR. The sample contains fewer than 20,000 clones, around 89% of which appear only once. The sequenced material came from PBMCs or T cells enriched from blood (not recorded which). The receptors come from a woman younger than 45 who had recovered from COVID-19.

The CDR3 DNA follows: TGTGCCAGCAGTACAGGGAGGGGGACCGGGGAGCTGTTTTTT. This translates into CASSTGRGTGELFF. The rearrangement uses TRBV25-1 and TRBJ2-2; tentatively, D is TRBD2 (7 bases). Germline V gives CDR1 MGHDK, CDR2 SYGVNS. V was shortened by 5 bases and J by 5 bases, with 12 bases between the two germline ends. The CDR3 has 14 residues.

This rearrangement joins TRBV19 to TRBJ1-2, with TRBD1 identical over 7 bases. This CDR3 region has 12 residues. CDR1 and CDR2 from the germline V gene are LNHDA and SQIVND (reference sequence). Trimming took 7 bases from V and 7 from J; bases not matched to a gene: 6. The CDR3 region is CASTRGLSGYTF. CDR3 DNA: TGTGCCAGTACGAGGGGGCTATCTGGCTACACCTTC.

V is TRBV7-9 and J is TRBJ2-1; the match to TRBD1 covers 8 bases. The germline CDR1 and CDR2 sequences are SEHNR and FQNEAQ (reference sequence). The J segment lost 6 bases and the V segment lost 6 bases, leaving 7 bases of the junction unmatched. The CDR3 is 14 residues long. Here the CDR3 DNA reads TGTGCCAGCAGGCCTGGACAGGGAGGCAATGAGCAGTTCTTC. This codes for CASRPGQGGNEQFF.

The rearrangement joins TRBV10-1 to TRBJ2-2; D might be TRBD2 (6 bases). Germline CDR1 reads WNHNN; CDR2 reads SYGVQD (reference sequence). Trimming took 0 bases from V and 4 from J, leaving 15 bases between them. The CDR3 has 17 residues. CDR3 sequence: CASSESWRLDFTGELFF. The CDR3 coding sequence is TGCGCCAGCAGTGAGTCGTGGCGACTAGACTTCACCGGGGAGCTGTTTTTT.

J is TRBJ1-4 and V is TRBV5-1; D not resolved. The V gene's germline CDR1 is SGHRS and CDR2 YFSETQ. The V and J ends lost 0 bases and 4 bases respectively, with 7 bases between them. This CDR3 comprises 14 residues. The CDR3 is CASSLGYSNEKLFF. DNA for the CDR3: TGCGCCAGCAGCTTGGGGTACAGTAATGAAAAACTGTTTTTT. Full variable domain (remainder filled in from reference TRBV5-1 and TRBJ1-4): KAGVTQTPRYLIKTRGQQVTLSCSPISGHRSVSWYQQTPGQGLQFLFEYFSETQRNKGNFPGRFSGRQFSNSRSEMNVSTLELGDSALYLCASSLGYSNEKLFFGSGTQLSVL.

This chain's CDR3 is CASSPLQGNTEAFF. The CDR3, as DNA: TGCGCCAGCAGCCCACTACAGGGGAACACTGAAGCTTTCTTT. The genes are TRBV4-3 and TRBJ1-1, with D possibly being TRBD1 (6 bases). V shed 4 bases and J shed 1 base, with 10 bases lying between them. Germline V gene data show CDR1 as LGHNA and CDR2 as YSLEER. CDR3 length: 14 residues.

This clone was seen only once. DNA for the CDR3: TGTGCCTGGAGAGTGTACCAACTAGCGGGGGGCGGGGAAGTGAGCACCGGGGAGCTGTTTTTT. It codes for CAWRVYQLAGGGEVSTGELFF. V and J are TRBV30 and TRBJ2-2, with 12 bases that match TRBD2. V trimming: 3 bases; J trimming: 4 bases; junction bases outside the gene matches: 21. Germline V gives CDR1 GTSNPN, CDR2 SVGIG (reference sequence). The CDR3 has 21 amino acids.